This T cell receptor beta chain was recovered during a study of identical twins. Whole-study findings and limits: Compared with models, monozygotic twins showed more out-of-frame TCR alpha sharing.

TCRdb called the 5' RACE reads again in MiXCR, with one record for every CDR3 protein. Among fewer than 550,000 distinct CDR3 sequences listed, 15% were seen once. On this clonotype itself: Its antigen is not known.

V dropped 4 bases and J dropped 6 bases, with 13 bases sitting between them. Germline CDR1 reads ENHRY; CDR2 reads SYGVKD. The CDR3 length is 13 residues. These data were also filed under a second study, of yellow fever vaccine responses in identical twins.

The clonotype originates from a woman in her late teens or twenties in good health. The sequenced material came from CD4+ T cells sorted from blood. The J gene is TRBJ2-7, the V gene TRBV10-3, with a possible D match to TRBD1 (5 bases). The CDR3 DNA reads TGTGCCATCAGTGCATCAGGGAAGGGCGAGCAGTACTTC. Amino acid sequence: CAISASGKGEQYF.